The 30 T cell receptor beta chains presented below share a single source sample, sequenced in a study of Graves' ophthalmopathy and Graves' hyperthyroidism. Amplification of TCR beta CDR3 regions used RNA transcripts. Following a first-round RT-PCR that used HTBI primers, a second-round multiplex PCR was carried out. TCRdb itself ran the multiplex PCR reads through MiXCR, one entry per CDR3 protein. Of 200,000 to 250,000 distinct CDR3 sequences in the sample, around a fifth were seen once. Material: peripheral blood. The receptors come from a woman between 50 and 59 years old with Graves' ophthalmopathy.

This clonotype was counted between two and nine times. The rearrangement uses TRBV7-9 and TRBJ1-6; 7 positions agree with TRBD1. Losses at the gene ends were 4 bases for V and 18 bases for J; bases not matched to a gene: 15. The CDR3 sequence is 14 residues long. Germline V gene sequence: CDR1 SEHNR, CDR2 FQNEAQ (reference sequence). CDR3 residues: CASSSGQAARSPHF. Written as DNA, the CDR3 is TGTGCCAGCAGCTCAGGACAGGCCGCCAGATCCCCCCACTTT. Complete variable domain (other parts from reference TRBV7-9 and TRBJ1-6): DTGVSQNPRHKITKRGQNVTFRCDPISEHNRLYWYRQTLGQGPEFLTYFQNEAQLEKSRLLSDRFSAERPKGSFSTLEIQRTEQGDSAMYLCASSSGQAARSPHFGNGTRLTVT.

This clonotype was seen at least ten times. The chain combines TRBV29-1 with TRBJ1-1; 7 bases are shared with TRBD1. V shed 7 bases and J 1 base; nucleotides not matched to a gene: 12. Germline V gene sequence: CDR1 SQVTM, CDR2 ANQGSEA. CDR3 size: 15 residues. CDR3 sequence (DNA): TGCAGCGGGAGACAGGGTAGTGGGGGGAACACTGAAGCTTTCTTT. Encoded protein: CSGRQGSGGNTEAFF. Full variable domain (rest looked up from reference TRBV29-1 and TRBJ1-1): SAVISQKPSRDICQRGTSLTIQCQVDSQVTMMFWYRQQPGQSLTLIATANQGSEATYESGFVIDKFPISRPNLTFSTLTVSNMSPEDSSIYLCSGRQGSGGNTEAFFGQGTRLTVV.

The rearrangement links TRBV11-2 to TRBJ1-6; 8 nucleotides match TRBD1. This CDR3 contains 16 residues. V dropped 5 bases and J dropped 5; count of bases not matched to a gene: 8. CDR1 SGHAT and CDR2 FQNNGV come from the germline V gene. CDR3 sequence reads: CASSPRTGTDNSPLHF. In DNA, the CDR3 is TGTGCCAGCAGCCCGCGGACAGGGACGGATAATTCACCCCTCCACTTT.

The CDR3 sequence: CSANPGESNPYEQYF. The DNA of the CDR3 is TGCAGTGCTAACCCGGGAGAGTCGAACCCCTACGAGCAGTACTTC. The rearrangement links TRBV20-1 to TRBJ2-7, with D perhaps TRBD2 (6 bases). CDR1 is DFQATT, CDR2 SNEGSKA, per germline (reference sequence). V was cut by 4 bases and J by 2 bases, with 18 bases left in between. There are 15 residues in the CDR3.

This clonotype was seen ten or more times. The rearrangement uses TRBV20-1 and TRBJ2-7, with D unclear. V shed 3 bases and J shed 2 bases, with 8 bases lying between them. The CDR3 contains 12 residues. Looked up from germline, CDR1 is DFQATT and CDR2 is SNEGSKA (reference sequence). The CDR3 DNA follows: TGCAGTGCTAGCAATAGCCCCTACGAGCAGTACTTC. Its protein is CSASNSPYEQYF.

The V and J genes are TRBV20-1 and TRBJ1-6; TRBD1 matches 10 bases. Germline CDR1 and CDR2: DFQATT and SNEGSKA (reference sequence). V lost 5 bases and J lost 14; bases outside the gene matches: 6. The length of the CDR3 is 12 residues. The CDR3 bases are TGCAGTGCTCGGACAGGGGGTGGGGCCCTCCACTTT. Translating it yields CSARTGGGALHF.

In its sample, this clonotype was seen many times. The chain is built from TRBV11-2 and TRBJ2-7, with TRBD2 matching 9 bases. This CDR3 has 16 amino acids. CDR1 SGHAT and CDR2 FQNNGV come from the germline V gene. V shed 2 bases, J shed 2 bases, and the junction held 7 bases outside the gene matches. The CDR3 here is CASSLYAPSGAYEQYF. The CDR3 DNA reads TGTGCCAGCAGCTTATACGCGCCTAGCGGGGCCTACGAGCAGTACTTC.

The rearrangement uses TRBV12-3 or TRBV12-4 and TRBJ1-1, with 7 bases that match TRBD1. The CDR3 is made up of 15 amino acids. V shed 5 bases, J shed 1 base, and the junction held 7 bases outside the gene matches. CDR3 bases: TGTGCCAGCAGTATCCTAGGGACAGCGAACACTGAAGCTTTCTTT. It specifies CASSILGTANTEAFF.

This clonotype was picked up many times. The chain has TRBV10-1 and TRBJ2-7; a weak D match, TRBD2 (5 bases). Trimming took off 4 bases at V and 0 bases at J, with 13 bases between the two ends. The CDR3 spans 15 residues. Germline V CDR1 and CDR2: WNHNN, SYGVQD (reference sequence). The CDR3 sequence is CASSGDGMSSYEQYF. As DNA, the CDR3 is TGCGCCAGCAGTGGAGACGGGATGAGCTCCTACGAGCAGTACTTC.

The chain employs TRBV3-1 and TRBJ2-3; 11 positions agree with TRBD2. This CDR3 has 17 amino acids. The germline V gene has CDR1 LGHDT and CDR2 YNNKEL (reference sequence). The trim removed 1 base at V and 4 bases at J, leaving 7 bases unmatched. The CDR3, as DNA: TGTGCCAGCAGCCAAGTCAAGCTAGCGGGAGGTGCAGATACGCAGTATTTT. Its protein is CASSQVKLAGGADTQYF.

The chain combines TRBV28 with TRBJ2-7; D is unclear. V was shortened by 7 bases and J by 3 bases, with 13 bases between the two germline ends. Germline lookup yields CDR1 MDHEN and CDR2 SYDVKM. This CDR3 comprises 13 residues. The CDR3 DNA follows: TGTGCCAGCACCACGTGGGGAATCTACGAGCAGTACTTC. This translates into CASTTWGIYEQYF.

This clonotype has a single count. This chain links TRBV11-2 with TRBJ2-7, with D possibly being TRBD1 or TRBD2 (6 bases each). Trimming took 0 bases from V and 5 from J, leaving 11 bases between them. CDR1 and CDR2 from the germline V gene are SGHAT and FQNNGV. This CDR3 is built from 14 residues. Here the CDR3 reads CASSLDRGAHEQYF. The CDR3 DNA is TGTGCCAGCAGCTTAGATAGGGGGGCCCACGAGCAGTACTTC.

The chain joins TRBV19 to TRBJ1-2; D not resolved. V was clipped by 5 bases and J by 3 bases, with 10 bases between them. This CDR3 is built from 13 residues. In germline, CDR1 is LNHDA, CDR2 SQIVND (reference sequence). CDR3 amino acids: CASSLTRDYGYTF. CDR3 sequence (DNA): TGTGCCAGTAGTCTAACGCGGGACTATGGCTACACCTTC.

This clonotype has at least ten counts. V gene TRBV28 combines with J gene TRBJ1-2, with D possibly being TRBD1 (5 bases). The V gene's germline CDR1 is MDHEN and CDR2 SYDVKM. This CDR3 region has 14 residues. Trimming pared 2 bases from V and 2 bases from J, leaving 9 bases between. The CDR3 nucleotides read TGTGCCAGCAGTTTAGACAGAGCCAACTATGGCTACACCTTC. This gives the protein CASSLDRANYGYTF.

V usage is TRBV5-5 and J usage is TRBJ2-2; no reliable D call. Trimming left V 1 base short and J 4 bases short, with 11 bases between. Germline assignment: CDR1 SGHKS and CDR2 YYEKEE (reference sequence). The CDR3 length is 15 residues. CDR3 amino acids: CASSLLGYPTGELFF. As DNA, the CDR3 is TGTGCCAGCAGCTTGCTAGGATATCCCACCGGGGAGCTGTTTTTT.

This clonotype came up a few times. The chain has TRBV3-1 and TRBJ2-7, with 9 positions matching TRBD2. The junction had 17 bases not matched to a gene; V was cut back by 8 bases and J by 6 bases. The CDR3 extends over 16 amino acids. The germline V gene encodes CDR1 LGHDT and CDR2 YNNKEL (reference sequence). CDR3 DNA sequence: TGTGCCAGCCGTATTAGCGGGAGTGGAGGCTACTCCGAGCAGTACTTC. As protein: CASRISGSGGYSEQYF.

V and J are TRBV20-1 and TRBJ2-7; TRBD2 aligns across 8 bases. V shed 6 bases, J shed 7 bases, and the junction held 11 bases outside the gene matches. CDR1 is DFQATT, CDR2 SNEGSKA, per germline (reference sequence). The CDR3 loop spans 13 amino acids. The CDR3: CSAELAERREQYF. The CDR3 bases are TGCAGTGCCGAACTAGCGGAGAGGAGAGAGCAGTACTTC.

A remark on this clonotype: A much larger clone differs from this one at a single base, so this may be a read error. This rearrangement joins TRBV6-1 to TRBJ1-2, with TRBD1 identical over 12 bases. The germline V gene encodes CDR1 MNHNS and CDR2 SASEGT. CDR3 size: 17 residues. The DNA of the CDR3 is TGTGCCAGCAGTGGATTCGGGACAGGGGGCTTGAACTATGGCTACATCTTC. Encoded protein: CASSGFGTGGLNYGYIF.

For the CDR3, the DNA is TGCGCCAGCAGTGAATCGGGAAACAAAAACATTCAGTACTTC. Protein: CASSESGNKNIQYF. V and J are TRBV10-1 and TRBJ2-4; TRBD2 might be the D (5 bases). The CDR3 spans 14 residues. Germline CDR1 is WNHNN and CDR2 is SYGVQD (reference sequence). V gave up 3 bases and J gave up 3 bases, with 9 bases separating them.

This clonotype has a count of ten or more. The chain recombines TRBV6-1 with TRBJ1-1; the D is unclear. This CDR3 contains 13 residues. Germline V gene sequence: CDR1 MNHNS, CDR2 SASEGT. V was trimmed by 6 bases and J by 1 base, leaving 9 bases between them. This CDR3 is CASSRAQNTEAFF. For the CDR3, the DNA is TGTGCCAGCAGCCGCGCCCAGAACACTGAAGCTTTCTTT.

The table lists this clonotype with many counts. The chain links TRBV28 to TRBJ1-6, with 7 nucleotides matching TRBD1. This CDR3 is built from 13 residues. V shed 11 bases, J shed 3 bases, and the junction held 4 bases outside the gene matches. Germline V gene data show CDR1 as MDHEN and CDR2 as SYDVKM. CDR3 nucleotides: TGTGCCGCAGGGGGACACTATAATTCACCCCTCCACTTT. This gives the protein CAAGGHYNSPLHF.

This clonotype came up many times. The chain carries TRBV6-2 or TRBV6-3 and TRBJ2-6; the D gene could be TRBD1 or TRBD2 (5 bases each). Germline CDR1 MNHEY, CDR2 SVGEGT. This CDR3 comprises 15 residues. V was shortened by 2 bases and J by 1 base, with 6 bases between the two germline ends. The CDR3 protein is CASSYGGSGANVLTF. For the CDR3, the DNA is TGTGCCAGCAGTTACGGGGGATCTGGGGCCAACGTCCTGACTTTC.

With regard to this clonotype: A much more abundant neighbour one base away suggests this may be a read error. The genes are TRBV7-8 and TRBJ2-7; TRBD2 matches at 11 bases. CDR3 length equals 16 residues. The germline gives CDR1 SGHVS, CDR2 FQNEAQ. Trimming removed 5 bases from V and 2 bases from J; junction bases left unmatched: 8. The CDR3 protein is CASSPIAGGCPYEQYF. DNA for the CDR3: TGTGCCAGCAGCCCGATAGCGGGGGGGTGTCCCTACGAGCAGTACTTC.

Only one count was recorded for this clonotype. The germline gene is not matched at one end of the junction; a read error may be the cause. The CDR3 DNA sequence: TGTGCCAGCAGCCCAGGACTAGCCGAGAAGTACTTC. It specifies CASSPGLAEKYF. The chain has TRBV11-2 and TRBJ2-7, with 8 bases fitting TRBD2. Germline V gives CDR1 SGHAT, CDR2 FQNNGV. CDR3 length: 12 amino acids.

This clonotype was picked up many times. V usage is TRBV15 and J usage is TRBJ1-6; TRBD1 aligns across 8 bases. Trimming took 2 bases from V and 8 from J; bases not matched to a gene: 14. Germline V lookup: CDR1 LNHNV, CDR2 YYDKDF (reference sequence). The CDR3 runs 18 residues. CDR3 region: CATSRSLLQGASDSPLHF. CDR3 sequence (DNA): TGTGCCACCAGCAGATCACTACTTCAGGGGGCGAGTGATTCACCCCTCCACTTT.

This clonotype was detected many times. The chain recombines TRBV7-9 with TRBJ2-7; D not resolved. The CDR3 is 13 amino acids. In germline, CDR1 is SEHNR, CDR2 FQNEAQ (reference sequence). V was trimmed by 5 bases and J by 5 bases, leaving 13 bases between them. The CDR3 spells CASSQAADHEQYF. The DNA of the CDR3 is TGTGCCAGCAGCCAGGCGGCGGATCACGAGCAGTACTTC.

This clonotype has at least ten counts. The genes are TRBV24-1 and TRBJ2-3; 8 bases fit TRBD2. J lost 0 bases, V lost 3 bases, and 4 bases had no gene match. From germline, CDR1 is KGHDR and CDR2 SFDVKD. This CDR3 spans 16 amino acids. The CDR3 spells CATSDRSGTSTDTQYF. Here the CDR3 DNA reads TGTGCCACCAGTGATCGTAGCGGGACTAGCACAGATACGCAGTATTTT.

The chain joins TRBV6-2 or TRBV6-3 to TRBJ1-5; TRBD1 matches at 9 bases. Germline CDR1 MNHEY, CDR2 SVGEGT. Trimming removed 8 bases from V and 7 bases from J; junction bases left unmatched: 6. CDR3 length: 13 residues. CDR3 amino acids: CASEGTGKQPQHF. CDR3 sequence (DNA): TGTGCCAGCGAAGGGACAGGGAAACAGCCCCAGCATTTT.

This clonotype was detected ten times or more. The chain links TRBV6-5 to TRBJ1-1; D possibly corresponds to TRBD1 (5 bases). The CDR3 length is 14 residues. Germline loops: CDR1 MNHEY, CDR2 SVGAGI. Trimming took off 7 bases at V and 0 bases at J, with 12 bases between the two ends. The CDR3 is CASIPGFMNTEAFF. CDR3 DNA: TGTGCCAGCATCCCAGGGTTCATGAACACTGAAGCTTTCTTT.

This clonotype was seen ten or more times. J is TRBJ2-2 and V is TRBV11-2, with a possible D match to TRBD2 (5 bases). Germline loops: CDR1 SGHAT, CDR2 FQNNGV. V was cut by 3 bases and J by 7 bases, with 9 bases left in between. The length of the CDR3 is 13 residues. In DNA form, the CDR3 reads TGTGCCAGCAGCTTTAACGGGGTCGGGGAGCTGTTTTTT. Translated, it gives CASSFNGVGELFF. The full variable domain, completed using reference TRBV11-2 and TRBJ2-2, is EAGVAQSPRYKIIEKRQSVAFWCNPISGHATLYWYQQILGQGPKLLIQFQNNGVVDDSQLPKDRFSAERLKGVDSTLKIQPAKLEDSAVYLCASSFNGVGELFFGEGSRLTVL.